The 11 T cell receptor beta chains presented below share a single source sample, sequenced in a study of CD8 T cells in ankylosing spondylitis. General study results and limits: Blood from ankylosing spondylitis patients appeared to carry a characteristic eight-variant TCR beta motif.

TCRdb independently ran MiXCR on the 5' RACE reads; one entry per CDR3 protein. The sample records 350,000 to 550,000 distinct CDR3 sequences, around 26% being singletons. Antigen specificity for these receptors is unknown. The sequenced sample was blood, either unsorted or a sorted T cell fraction (not recorded which). Receptors were obtained from a male donor with ankylosing spondylitis.

The chain joins TRBV20-1 to TRBJ2-2; 9 bases fit TRBD1. V was clipped by 6 bases and J by 5 bases; unmatched bases: 7. There are 14 residues in the CDR3. Germline lookup yields CDR1 DFQATT and CDR2 SNEGSKA (reference sequence). The CDR3 DNA follows: TGCAGTGCCCCGACAGGGGGGAATACCGGGGAGCTGTTTTTT. Protein: CSAPTGGNTGELFF.

This clonotype was detected a few times. V usage is TRBV6-1 and J usage is TRBJ2-2; 8 nucleotides align to TRBD2. V lost 11 bases to trimming and J lost 5 bases; unmatched junction nucleotides: 16. In germline, CDR1 is MNHNS, CDR2 SASEGT. The CDR3 sequence is 16 residues long. CDR3 region: CAAVGREASVTGELFF. CDR3 DNA sequence: TGTGCCGCCGTCGGGCGGGAGGCTTCTGTGACCGGGGAGCTGTTTTTT.

This chain connects TRBV20-1 to TRBJ2-1; a weak D match, TRBD2 (6 bases). V was clipped by 5 bases and J by 4 bases, with 9 bases between them. The length of the CDR3 is 12 residues. CDR1 is DFQATT and CDR2 is SNEGSKA in the germline V gene (reference sequence). The chain's CDR3 is CSARGFYNEQFF. In DNA, the CDR3 is TGCAGTGCTCGGGGGTTTTACAATGAGCAGTTCTTC.

V gene TRBV27 combines with J gene TRBJ1-2; maybe TRBD1 (6 bases). Between the trimmed V and J ends, which lost 0 bases and 0 bases, there was a span of 8 bases. This CDR3 spans 15 amino acids. Germline CDR1 and CDR2: MNHEY and SMNVEV (reference sequence). CDR3: CASSLSGGPNYGYTF. CDR3 nucleotides: TGTGCCAGCAGTTTATCAGGGGGACCTAACTATGGCTACACCTTC.

This clonotype was found a few times. Written as DNA, the CDR3 is TGTGCCAGCAGCCCACCCCCGACTGAAGCTTTCTTT. This encodes CASSPPPTEAFF. The rearrangement joins TRBV7-9 to TRBJ1-1; D unclear. Between the trimmed V and J ends, which lost 5 bases and 5 bases, there was a span of 9 bases. The CDR3 is made up of 12 amino acids. Looked up from germline, CDR1 is SEHNR and CDR2 is FQNEAQ (reference sequence).

The genes are TRBV20-1 and TRBJ1-3; a possible D gene is TRBD1 (5 bases). The CDR3 is 12 residues long. Germline V CDR1 and CDR2: DFQATT, SNEGSKA (reference sequence). The V and J ends lost 3 bases and 4 bases respectively, with 7 bases between them. The chain's CDR3 is CSARRQGNTIYF. The CDR3 DNA reads TGCAGTGCTAGGAGACAGGGAAACACCATATATTTT.

This clonotype was seen more than once but under ten times. This chain links TRBV24-1 with TRBJ1-5, with a weak D call TRBD1 (5 bases). This CDR3 has 14 residues. Trimming took 7 bases from V and 3 from J, leaving 12 bases between them. CDR1 is KGHDR and CDR2 is SFDVKD in the germline V gene. CDR3 residues: CATSASRVNQPQHF. In nucleotides, the CDR3 is TGTGCCACCAGCGCATCCAGGGTCAATCAGCCCCAGCATTTT.

The chain couples TRBV4-1 to TRBJ1-2; weak D call: TRBD1 (5 bases). Per the germline V gene, CDR1 is MGHRA and CDR2 is YSYEKL. The length of the CDR3 is 15 residues. Trimming took off 2 bases at V and 4 bases at J, with 14 bases between the two ends. The CDR3 here is CASSQTLGRTYGYTF. For the CDR3, the DNA is TGCGCCAGCAGCCAAACATTGGGACGGACCTATGGCTACACCTTC.

This clonotype was counted a single time. The chain uses TRBV11-2 and TRBJ2-3; D gene unclear. Germline V CDR1 and CDR2: SGHAT, FQNNGV. CDR3 length: 14 amino acids. The V gene lost 5 bases and the J gene lost 3 bases, with 12 bases spanning the gap. The chain's CDR3 is CASSMGKRTDTQYF. Written as DNA, the CDR3 is TGTGCCAGCAGCATGGGGAAGAGGACAGATACGCAGTATTTT.

The chain employs TRBV20-1 and TRBJ1-4; D perhaps matches TRBD1 (6 bases). The V end was cut by 1 base, the J end by 8 bases, with 11 bases between. The CDR3 is made up of 13 amino acids. CDR1 DFQATT and CDR2 SNEGSKA come from the germline V gene (reference sequence). DNA for the CDR3: TGCAGTGCTAGAGGGGGGCGAAGCGAAAAACTGTTTTTT. As protein: CSARGGRSEKLFF.

This clonotype has only a few counts. The rearrangement links TRBV6-2 or TRBV6-3 to TRBJ1-2; D is unresolved. From germline, CDR1 is MNHEY and CDR2 SVGEGT. V was cut by 6 bases and J by 4 bases, with 15 bases left in between. The CDR3 is 14 amino acids. The CDR3 DNA is TGTGCCAGCAGGGGTACACTGAATCCCTATGGCTACACCTTC. Its translation is CASRGTLNPYGYTF.